Here is one TCR beta chain with its context. It has no known antigen specificity. No base qualities exist here, and no much larger clone lies one base off it. This sample was taken from a study of blood T cell repertoires in COVID-19 (dated by TCRdb to 2018 to 2020). Some background on the complete study: The collaborator samples originated in the United States, Italy and Spain and spanned the acute and convalescent phases of COVID-19. The material from the prospective study consisted of cDNA or gDNA derived from T cells, B-cell-depleted T cells, or PBMCs. Subjects who had been exposed to COVID-19, were actively infected with it, or had recovered from it provided the deeply sampled blood TCRbeta repertoires that made up the dataset. The repertoires were released in a freely available public database meant as a resource for research on the immune response to SARS-CoV-2. The samples were drawn from two sources: the first 160 participants of the ongoing ImmuneRACE study, and 1,000 to 1,500 subjects contributed by 6 global collaborators. Nearly every sample came with metadata listing a de-identified subject ID, COVID-19 status, age in years and sex. Where available, HLA class I and class II types were taken from metadata supplied by the sample provider and were not determined by assay-based typing.

TCRbeta CDR3 regions were amplified from genomic DNA by means of the immunoSEQ Assay, a bias-controlled multiplex PCR. The authors' analysis ran thus. The number of nucleated cells in each sample was estimated by amplification of reference gene primers within the assay. To quantify the absolute abundance of each unique TCRbeta CDR3 rearrangement, sequence reads were collapsed and filtered. For each sample, productive Simpson clonality was calculated as the square root of Simpson's diversity index over productive rearrangements. Imported from immuneACCESS, the table was reduced by TCRdb to in-frame sequences with V and J called. These copies leave out some clones; in studies compared against another copy, an unresolved V gene accounts for under half, and the cause of the remainder is not known. V, J and clone size derive from that table, while D and trimming were established from the DNA sequence. The sample table shows 200,000 to 250,000 clones, and 82% are seen once. The ten largest clones take up over 1.5% of the sample.

There are 13 amino acids in the CDR3, from cysteine to phenylalanine inclusive. Solely the CDR3 DNA is kept, with 39 bases framed from the first base. From the germline V gene, CDR1 is SGDLS and CDR2 is YYNGEE. Trimming takes 4 bases off V and 8 bases off J; junction bases not matched to a gene: 5. Overall results and qualifications from the work: Clinical and demographic metadata were provided uncurated, with the amount varying by source and participant.

The collaborating institutions used their own protocols to collect whole blood in K2EDTA tubes. For TCRbeta analysis, collaborators shipped samples as frozen whole blood, isolated PBMCs, or DNA extracted from either of those sample types. The chain is made from TRBV9 and TRBJ2-3; 9 nucleotides in the junction match TRBD1. The source of this sequence is a woman of 80 years or more with acute or convalescent COVID-19. The sample was peripheral blood. The CDR3 sequence is CASSPRQGGTQYF. The DNA sequence is given as TGTGCCAGCAGCCCGCGACAGGGGGGTACGCAGTATTTT.